The clone carrying this T cell receptor (beta chain) has just one count. The authors' processing: Amplification from reference gene primers served as the basis for estimated nucleated cell counts. Profiling relied on immunoSEQ multiplex PCR, and the TCRdb table lists in-frame clones only, not all of them. From that table come the V and J calls and clone size; the DNA was used to work out D and trimming. The sample consists of about 190,000 clones, about 85% of them appearing once. This sample stems from a study of blood T cell repertoires in COVID-19. As for the study in general: The United States, Italy and Spain supplied acute and convalescent COVID-19 samples. T cells, B-cell-depleted T cells, or PBMCs supplied cDNA or gDNA.

Trimming pared 1 base from V and 4 bases from J, leaving 8 bases between. The germline gives CDR1 GTSNPN, CDR2 SVGIG (reference sequence). The CDR3 runs to 13 residues. The clonotype originates from a man younger than 45 with acute or convalescent COVID-19. The sequencing sample was made of peripheral blood. J is TRBJ1-5 and V is TRBV30, with unresolved D. In DNA, the CDR3 is TGTGCCTGGAGTGGGCAGAATAATCAGCCCCAGCATTTT. It encodes CAWSGQNNQPQHF. Full variable domain (outside the CDR3, taken from reference TRBV30 and TRBJ1-5): SQTIHQWPATLVQPVGSPLSLECTVEGTSNPNLYWYRQAAGRGLQLLFYSVGIGQISSEVPQNLSASRPQDRQFILSSKKLLLSDSGFYLCAWSGQNNQPQHFGDGTRLSIL.